A selection of T cell receptor beta chains follows, all from one sample in a study of cytotoxic CD8 clonotypes in ibrutinib-treated CLL. The table came from immunoSEQ multiplex PCR; TCRdb's copy has only in-frame clones and leaves some out. The sample carries about 300,000 clones, roughly 76% recorded once. The specimen was PBMCs, collected at disease progression, from a patient treated with ibrutinib. These receptor sequences come from a human donor with chronic lymphocytic leukemia. Both conserved end residues are part of each CDR3. Each record gives: clone size, D gene, V gene, J gene, CDR3 DNA, CDR3 protein. D genes are given only for firm matches. The listing skips clone size in some rows; elsewhere it reads once, few, many or a size class.

.	TRBD1	TRBV5-1	TRBJ1-3	TGCGCCAGCAGACAGGGGGTATCGGGAAACACCATATATTTT	CASRQGVSGNTIYF
.	TRBD1	TRBV28	TRBJ1-1	TGTGCCAGCACAACTTTGAGGGGGCGGACTGAAGCTTTCTTT	CASTTLRGRTEAFF
.	TRBD1	TRBV29-1	TRBJ1-3	TGCAGCGTTGGGGGGACAGGGAGAAGCTCTGGAAACACCATATATTTT	CSVGGTGRSSGNTIYF
.	TRBD2	TRBV9	TRBJ2-3	TGTGCCAGCAGCCTGGGACTAGCGGGGGGGCCTAGCACAGATACGCAGTATTTT	CASSLGLAGGPSTDTQYF
.	.	TRBV13	TRBJ1-3	TGTGCCAGCAGCTTAAGGGGGACAACGGGAAACACCATATATTTT	CASSLRGTTGNTIYF
.	.	TRBV6-1	TRBJ2-3	TGTGCCAGCGTGCCGGATTGGGGCAGGGATACGCAGTATTTT	CASVPDWGRDTQYF
few	.	TRBV5-6	TRBJ1-2	TGTGCCAGCAGCCCCCCCGGCTACACCTTC	CASSPPGYTF
once	TRBD2	TRBV28	TRBJ2-7	TGTGCCAGCAGTCCCTTGGGACTACCCAACTCCTACGAGCAGTACTTC	CASSPLGLPNSYEQYF
.	.	TRBV27	TRBJ1-2	TGTGCCAGCAGTCAACCCCCGAACCTCCTCTATGGCTACACCTTC	CASSQPPNLLYGYTF
few	.	TRBV7-2	TRBJ1-4	TGTGCCAGCAGAGCCCGACAGTCCATTAATGAAAAACTGTTTTTT	CASRARQSINEKLFF
few	.	TRBV10-2	TRBJ2-3	TGCGCCACGGACCGAACTAGGGGAGATACGCAGTATTTT	CATDRTRGDTQYF
.	TRBD2	TRBV4-2	TRBJ2-7	TGTGCCAGCAGCCCACGGGAGGACTACGAGCAGTACTTC	CASSPREDYEQYF
.	TRBD1	TRBV28	TRBJ2-5	TGTGCCAGCAGTACTGGGACAGCCCAAGAGACCCAGTACTTC	CASSTGTAQETQYF
.	TRBD2	TRBV5-1	TRBJ2-1	TGCGCCAGTGGTGGCGGGGGGGCGCATGAGCAGTTCTTC	CASGGGGAHEQFF
few	.	TRBV28	TRBJ1-2	TGTGCCAGCAGTTCCTGGAGAAACTATGGCTACACCTTC	CASSSWRNYGYTF
.	.	TRBV9	TRBJ2-5	TGTGCCAGCAGCCCCTGGGGGGAGTCAGAGACCCAGTACTTC	CASSPWGESETQYF
.	.	TRBV4-1	TRBJ1-2	TGCGCCAGCAGCCAGACAGGCGGATATGGCTACACCTTC	CASSQTGGYGYTF
.	TRBD1	TRBV5-8	TRBJ2-7	TGTGCCAGCAGCTTGGGACAGGGTACGGGTTACGAGCAGTACTTC	CASSLGQGTGYEQYF
few	TRBD1	TRBV28	TRBJ1-5	TGTGCCAGCAGAAAAACAGGGGGCGCGGGGCAGCCCCAGCATTTT	CASRKTGGAGQPQHF
few	.	TRBV9	TRBJ2-2	TGTGCCAGCAGCGTAGGACAGGCGGGGGCCGGGGAGCTGTTTTTT	CASSVGQAGAGELFF
.	TRBD1	TRBV5-1	TRBJ1-6	TGCGCCAGCAGCGTGGGGGCATCGACAGGGGGTACTTCACCCCTCCACTTT	CASSVGASTGGTSPLHF
.	TRBD1	TRBV5-1	TRBJ2-1	TGCGCCAGCAGCTTGGGACAGGGAGCGTACAATGAGCAGTTCTTC	CASSLGQGAYNEQFF
many	.	TRBV2	TRBJ1-3	TGTGCCAGCAGTACCGGAAACACCATATATTTT	CASSTGNTIYF
.	.	TRBV19	TRBJ2-6	TGTGCCAGTAGTGTACCTGGGGCCAACGTCCTGACTTTC	CASSVPGANVLTF
.	.	TRBV9	TRBJ2-5	TGTGCCAGCAGCGTAGCCCCGGCACACCTCGGTGAGACCCAGTACTTC	CASSVAPAHLGETQYF
.	.	TRBV29-1	TRBJ2-7	TGCAGCGTTGAACCGAGTAAATCGAGGCTGGCGGGGACCTCCTACGAGCAGTACTTC	CSVEPSKSRLAGTSYEQYF
.	.	TRBV5-4	TRBJ2-2	TGTGCCAGCAGCTTACGTCGTAGCGGAAACACCGGGGAGCTGTTTTTT	CASSLRRSGNTGELFF
.	.	TRBV7-2	TRBJ2-1	TGTGCCAGCAGACAAGACAGGCTTTCCTACAATGAGCAGTTCTTC	CASRQDRLSYNEQFF
.	.	TRBV2	TRBJ2-7	TGTGCCAGCAGTGTCGAGGTATACGAGCAGTACTTC	CASSVEVYEQYF
.	.	TRBV5-1	TRBJ2-5	TGCGCCAGCAGCTTGGCAGTTCGGTCAGGGTCAGAGACCCAGTACTTC	CASSLAVRSGSETQYF
.	TRBD1	TRBV19	TRBJ1-3	TGTGCCAGTAGTATGCGCCGGGACAGAGTGGTCTTGGCTGGAAACACCATATATTTT	CASSMRRDRVVLAGNTIYF
.	TRBD1	TRBV19	TRBJ1-2	TGTGCCAGTACCATAACAAAGGGACAGCCCCATGGCTACACCTTC	CASTITKGQPHGYTF
.	TRBD1	TRBV9	TRBJ1-3	TGTGCCAGCAGCGTAGGAGGGGGCCCCCGGTCTGGAAACACCATATATTTT	CASSVGGGPRSGNTIYF
.	.	TRBV19	TRBJ1-5	TGTGCCAGTAGTATAGATAGACAGTATAGCAATCAGCCCCAGCATTTT	CASSIDRQYSNQPQHF
.	TRBD1	TRBV6-1	TRBJ2-7	TGTGCCAGCACGGCGTGGGGTGACAGGGGGTACGAGCAGTACTTC	CASTAWGDRGYEQYF
once	TRBD1	TRBV2	TRBJ1-2	TGTGCCAGCCACTGGAGGGGGACAGGGGCGAACTATGGCTACACCTTC	CASHWRGTGANYGYTF
.	.	TRBV5-5	TRBJ1-3	TGTGCCAGCAGCTCAGACCTCAGCTCTGGAAACACCATATATTTT	CASSSDLSSGNTIYF
.	.	TRBV5-1	TRBJ1-1	TGCGCCAGCAGCGTACGGTCCTTGAACACTGAAGCTTTCTTT	CASSVRSLNTEAFF
few	.	TRBV25-1	TRBJ2-1	TGTGCCAGCAGTGAAGGAGGGGGTGGTGAGCAGTTCTTC	CASSEGGGGEQFF
.	.	TRBV6-1	TRBJ1-2	TGTGCCAGCAGTGAAGCGCCAGGGAGCGGCTACACCTTC	CASSEAPGSGYTF
.	TRBD1	TRBV5-1	TRBJ2-3	TGCGCCAGCAGCTTCTTAGGGTGGTCCGACAGGGTGGAGGAAGATACGCAGTATTTT	CASSFLGWSDRVEEDTQYF
few	.	TRBV10-1	TRBJ1-2	TGCGCCAGCAGTGAGAGGATGGGGATGGGCTACACCTTC	CASSERMGMGYTF
.	TRBD1	TRBV6-5	TRBJ1-5	TGTGCCAGCAGTGACTATCGGACAGGGACAGGCCCCCAGCATTTT	CASSDYRTGTGPQHF
.	TRBD1	TRBV9	TRBJ2-7	TGTGCCAGCAGTGGGGACAGAGTCTACGAGCAGTACTTC	CASSGDRVYEQYF
few	.	TRBV16	TRBJ2-7	TGTGCCAGCAGCCTTTGGGACGGCTACGAGCAGTACTTC	CASSLWDGYEQYF
once	TRBD1	TRBV10-3	TRBJ2-5	TGTGCCATCAGTGACAGGGGGAAAGAGACCCAGTACTTC	CAISDRGKETQYF
.	.	TRBV15	TRBJ1-4	TGTGCCACCAGCAGAGTCTTGGGATCAACTAATGAAAAACTGTTTTTT	CATSRVLGSTNEKLFF
.	.	TRBV15	TRBJ2-1	TGTGCCACCAGCAGCCAAGGGGGGCCTACCAATGAGCAGTTCTTC	CATSSQGGPTNEQFF
.	TRBD2	TRBV18	TRBJ2-3	TGTGCCAGCTCACCGTATAGCGGGGGAAACACAGATACGCAGTATTTT	CASSPYSGGNTDTQYF
.	.	TRBV5-5	TRBJ1-2	TGTGCCAGCAGCTTGTCGTTCCGGACTAACTATGGCTACACCTTC	CASSLSFRTNYGYTF